The 27 T cell receptor beta chains given below trace back to one sample, sequenced in a study of T cell clonality in common variable immunodeficiency. TCRdb keeps only in-frame clones here, not all; method: immunoSEQ multiplex PCR. The sample counts tens of thousands of clones, none seen once; the ten largest own 2.5% to 3%. Source material: peripheral blood mononuclear cells. The source of these receptors is a person aged 18 to 75 in good health.

A remark on this clone: The read ends 3 residues early relative to the CDR3; the germline J gene fills the gap. The chain has TRBV19 and TRBJ2-3; D possibly corresponds to TRBD1 (6 bases). Germline CDR1 and CDR2: LNHDA and SQIVND (reference sequence). This CDR3 is 16 amino acids long. Incomplete CDR3 DNA: TGTGCCAGTAGTATGACCAGGGGAAGGGGTGTAGAGACG. Translation gives CASSMTRGRGVET. The entire CDR3 is CASSMTRGRGVETQYF.

This clone has ten or more counts. The DNA read from the CDR3 is TGTGCCAGCAGCTTAGGGGCGACAGGGCTTCAGCCC. Translated, it gives CASSLGATGLQP. The full-length CDR3 reads as CASSLGATGLQPQHF. The V call is TRBV7-6, the J call TRBJ1-5, with 7 bases fitting TRBD1. The read terminates 3 residues ahead of where the CDR3 ends, so the germline J gene completes it. This CDR3 spans 15 amino acids. The V gene end was trimmed by 1 base and the J gene end by 6 bases; junction bases not matched to a gene: 6. The germline V gene has CDR1 SGHVS and CDR2 FNYEAQ.

This clone was observed a handful of times. The observed sequence ends 3 residues before the CDR3 terminus, with the missing tail filled in from the germline J gene. This chain links TRBV2 with TRBJ1-2; D ambiguous. Germline V gives CDR1 SNHLY, CDR2 FYNNEI. V lost 2 bases to trimming and J lost 7 bases, with 14 bases between them. The CDR3 loop spans 14 amino acids. CDR3 amino acids: CASSEQIPESGYTF. The DNA read from the CDR3 is TGTGCCAGCAGTGAACAGATTCCCGAATCTGGC.

This clone was found many times. Coverage ceases 3 residues before the CDR3 finishes, and the germline J gene fills in the end. The gene calls are TRBV20-1 and TRBJ1-3; no clear D gene. V lost 5 bases to trimming and J lost 0 bases, with 20 bases between them. CDR1 is DFQATT and CDR2 is SNEGSKA in the germline V gene (reference sequence). The CDR3 runs to 17 residues. The part of the CDR3 DNA that was read is TGCAGTGCTCCAATCCGCGGGGTTTACGGCTCTGGAAACACC. This translates into CSAPIRGVYGSGNT. The full CDR3 reads CSAPIRGVYGSGNTIYF.

This clone was detected many times. The observed sequence ends 3 residues before the CDR3 terminus, with the missing tail filled in from the germline J gene. The chain joins TRBV5-4 to TRBJ2-5, with TRBD1 as a possible D gene (6 bases). Germline V gene lookup returns CDR1 SGHNT and CDR2 YYREEE (reference sequence). This CDR3 contains 12 residues. Trimming pared 3 bases from V and 5 bases from J, leaving 8 bases between. Partial CDR3 DNA: TGTGCCAGCAGCTCCCAGGGGGAGACC. Translated, it gives CASSSQGET. Given in full, the CDR3 is CASSSQGETQYF. The entire variable domain, with the rest obtained from reference TRBV5-4 and TRBJ2-5, is as follows: ETGVTQSPTHLIKTRGQQVTLRCSSQSGHNTVSWYQQALGQGPQFIFQYYREEENGRGNFPPRFSGLQFPNYSSELNVNALELDDSALYLCASSSQGETQYFGPGTRLLVL.

This clone was picked up many times. The read halts 3 residues ahead of the CDR3 end, with the missing end drawn from the germline J gene. The gene calls are TRBV5-4 and TRBJ2-7; a weak D match, TRBD1 (6 bases). The V and J ends lost 0 bases and 4 bases respectively, with 14 bases between them. Germline V gene lookup returns CDR1 SGHNT and CDR2 YYREEE (reference sequence). The CDR3 sequence is 15 residues long. CDR3 DNA, as far as it was read: TGTGCCAGCAGCTTGGACCCAGGGGCCGGGTACGAG. Its translation: CASSLDPGAGYE. The full CDR3 protein is CASSLDPGAGYEQYF.

This clone was counted at least ten times. The read comes to an end 3 residues before the CDR3 does, leaving the germline J gene to fill in the end. The rearrangement uses TRBV15 and TRBJ1-3; 8 nucleotides match TRBD1. The V and J ends lost 4 bases and 7 bases, in that order; junction bases with no gene match: 9. Germline-derived CDR1 and CDR2 are LNHNV and YYDKDF (reference sequence). CDR3 length equals 15 residues. CDR3 bases read: TGTGCCACCAGCACGGGACAGGAGCATGCGAACACC. Encoded protein: CATSTGQEHANT. The CDR3 in its entirety is CATSTGQEHANTIYF.

This clone was seen at least ten times. Coverage ceases 3 residues before the CDR3 finishes, and the germline J gene fills in the end. V and J are TRBV7-8 and TRBJ1-6; D is perhaps TRBD1 (5 bases). Trimming shortened V by 5 bases and J by 6 bases, and 11 bases separated the two germline ends. The length of the CDR3 is 14 residues. Germline V gene sequence: CDR1 SGHVS, CDR2 FQNEAQ. CDR3 bases read: TGTGCCAGCAGCCAGACGACAGTTAATTCACCC. It is translated as CASSQTTVNSP. The entire CDR3 is CASSQTTVNSPLHF.

This clone was seen many times. The observed sequence ends 3 residues before the CDR3 terminus, with the missing tail filled in from the germline J gene. This rearrangement joins TRBV5-5 to TRBJ2-3; D remains unclear. The CDR3 spans 14 residues. Germline lookup yields CDR1 SGHKS and CDR2 YYEKEE (reference sequence). The V gene lost 2 bases and the J gene lost 0 bases, with 7 bases spanning the gap. The DNA read from the CDR3 is TGTGCCAGCAGCTTTCAGGCCAGCACAGATACG. Protein: CASSFQASTDT. The complete CDR3 sequence is CASSFQASTDTQYF.

This clone was counted ten times or more. The read falls 3 residues short of the CDR3 end, and the missing part is taken from the germline J gene. Other DNA variants within this sample encode the same CDR3. V is TRBV20-1 and J is TRBJ1-1; D remains ambiguous. CDR1 DFQATT and CDR2 SNEGSKA come from the germline V gene (reference sequence). The CDR3 loop spans 11 amino acids. The V end was cut by 3 bases, the J end by 3 bases, with 5 bases between. The CDR3: CSASPYTEAFF. CDR3 DNA, as far as it was read: TGCAGTGCTAGCCCTTACACTGAA.

This clone was seen ten or more times. The read terminates 3 residues before the CDR3 end, so the remaining end is supplied by the germline J gene. V and J are TRBV7-3 and TRBJ2-3; 9 bases line up with TRBD2. Trimming at V came to 2 bases and at J to 1 base, leaving 4 bases not matched to a gene. Germline V gene sequence: CDR1 SGHTA, CDR2 FQGTGA. This CDR3 has 16 residues. Here the CDR3 reads CASSLRGGARTDTQYF. The part of the CDR3 DNA that was read is TGTGCCAGCAGCTTACGCGGGGGGGCCCGCACAGATACG.

This clone was counted at least ten times. The CDR3 end lies 3 residues beyond the end of the read and is filled in from the germline J gene. J is TRBJ2-4 and V is TRBV2; D might be TRBD1 (6 bases). Germline V lookup: CDR1 SNHLY, CDR2 FYNNEI. Trimming stripped 4 bases from V and 9 bases from J, with 16 bases between. The CDR3 contains 14 residues. CDR3 DNA (partial): TGTGCCAGCAGTGTCAAACAGGGTGGTGGCATT. Its translation: CASSVKQGGGI. The whole CDR3 sequence reads CASSVKQGGGIQYF.

This clone was picked up many times. The read ends 3 residues shy of where the CDR3 ends; the end is completed using the germline J gene. V and J are TRBV28 and TRBJ2-7; 8 bases are shared with TRBD1. CDR1 is MDHEN and CDR2 is SYDVKM in the germline V gene. The CDR3 has 16 amino acids. The J segment lost 0 bases and the V segment lost 3 bases, leaving 7 bases of the junction unmatched. CDR3 bases read: TGTGCCAGCAGTTTCCAGGGGGCCCTTAGCTCCTACGAG. As protein: CASSFQGALSSYE. The whole CDR3 reads CASSFQGALSSYEQYF. Together with reference TRBV28 and TRBJ2-7, the CDR3 gives the full variable domain: DVKVTQSSRYLVKRTGEKVFLECVQDMDHENMFWYRQDPGLGLRLIYFSYDVKMKEKGDIPEGYSVSREKKERFSLILESASTNQTSMYLCASSFQGALSSYEQYFGPGTRLTVT.

There are a few counts of this clone. Partial CDR3 DNA: TGTGCCAGCTCACCGGGCTCTAACTCCTACAATGAC. This sequence encodes CASSPGSNSYND. The whole CDR3 protein reads CASSPGSNSYNDYTF. J is TRBJ1-2 and V is TRBV18, with no clear D. The CDR3 end falls 3 residues outside the read, so it is completed with the germline J gene. The CDR3 loop spans 15 amino acids. Germline loops: CDR1 KGHSH, CDR2 LQKENI. The variable domain in full, with the rest retrieved from reference TRBV18 and TRBJ1-2, is NAGVMQNPRHLVRRRGQEARLRCSPMKGHSHVYWYRQLPEEGLKFMVYLQKENIIDESGMPKERFSAEFPKEGPSILRIQQVVRGDSAAYFCASSPGSNSYNDYTFGSGTRLTVV.

The sample holds many counts of this clone. The missing CDR3 end, 3 residues past where the read stops, is filled in from the germline J gene. The chain joins TRBV6-7 to TRBJ1-6, with 8 bases lining up with TRBD1. TRBV6-7 is identified as an open reading frame with a role that is uncertain. CDR3 size: 15 residues. V was clipped by 9 bases and J by 6 bases; unmatched bases: 10. The sequenced CDR3 bases are TGTGCCAGACCTCTAGACAGGGGCTGTAATTCACCC. It encodes CARPLDRGCNSP. Given in full, the CDR3 is CARPLDRGCNSPLHF.

This clone was counted between two and nine times. The junction departs from germline at one end; a sequencing error may be responsible. From the germline J gene comes the end of the CDR3, since the read stops 3 residues before it. Other DNA sequences in the same sample also yield this CDR3. The chain combines TRBV2 with TRBJ1-3; D call uncertain. CDR1 SNHLY and CDR2 FYNNEI come from the germline V gene. The CDR3 is 14 residues long. The covered CDR3 bases are TGTGCCAGCAGCCGCGGGGTCTCTGGAAACACA. Encoded protein: CASSRGVSGNT. The full CDR3 protein is CASSRGVSGNTIYF.

A note on this clone: The CDR3 is cut off 3 residues early in the read; its end comes from the germline J gene. The chain links TRBV11-2 to TRBJ1-1; TRBD1 might be the D (6 bases). Germline loops: CDR1 SGHAT, CDR2 FQNNGV. The CDR3 contains 14 residues. Trimming pared 4 bases from V and 0 bases from J, leaving 9 bases between. The part of the CDR3 DNA that was read is TGTGCCAGCAGCTCGGGACACTTGAACACTGAA. This gives the protein CASSSGHLNTE. The CDR3 reads in full as CASSSGHLNTEAFF.

This clone was observed many times. The part of the CDR3 DNA that was read is TGCAGTGCGCACGACAGCGAAAAA. Encoded protein: CSAHDSEK. The CDR3 in full is CSAHDSEKLFF. The chain combines TRBV20-1 with TRBJ1-4, with D possibly matching TRBD1 (5 bases). The read is 3 residues too short to cover the CDR3 end, so that end is filled in from the germline J gene. The CDR3 length is 11 residues. V dropped 6 bases and J dropped 8 bases, with 10 bases sitting between them. From germline, CDR1 is DFQATT and CDR2 SNEGSKA (reference sequence).

CDR3 bases read: TGTGCCAGTAGCCACCCCCCGCTGACAAGTGAA. Translation: CASSHPPLTSE. The whole CDR3 region reads CASSHPPLTSEAFF. This chain joins TRBV19 and TRBJ1-1; D ambiguous. The sequence runs out 3 residues before the end of the CDR3; the remainder is reconstructed from the germline J gene. V lost 6 bases and J 7 bases, leaving 18 bases between the germline ends. The CDR3 runs to 14 residues. Germline assignment: CDR1 LNHDA and CDR2 SQIVND (reference sequence).

This clone was counted many times. The CDR3 end lies 3 residues beyond the end of the read and is filled in from the germline J gene. V usage is TRBV7-2 and J usage is TRBJ2-5, with D possibly matching TRBD2 (6 bases). The CDR3 sequence is 15 residues long. Germline V gene lookup returns CDR1 SGHTA and CDR2 FQGNSA. V was cut by 5 bases and J by 7 bases, with 20 bases left in between. The CDR3 is CASSLQTRPIGTQYF. The covered CDR3 bases are TGTGCCAGCAGCCTTCAGACTAGACCAATTGGGACC.

This clone has at least ten counts. The observed sequence ends 3 residues before the CDR3 terminus, with the missing tail filled in from the germline J gene. This chain joins TRBV19 and TRBJ2-6; 9 bases align to TRBD1. The CDR3 covers 15 residues. V was clipped by 9 bases and J by 0 bases; unmatched bases: 3. Germline V gene lookup returns CDR1 LNHDA and CDR2 SQIVND (reference sequence). This CDR3 reads CASQDRGSGANVLTF. CDR3 DNA (partial): TGTGCCAGCCAGGACAGGGGCTCTGGGGCCAACGTC.

With respect to this clone: The CDR3 extends 3 residues past the end of the read, so its final part is completed from the germline J gene. V usage is TRBV7-9 and J usage is TRBJ1-6; the D gene is possibly TRBD1 (5 bases). The CDR3 is 15 residues long. Germline CDR1 is SEHNR and CDR2 is FQNEAQ (reference sequence). Trimming took 2 bases from V and 9 from J, leaving 14 bases between them. CDR3 amino acids: CASSLQARGGSPLHF. Partial CDR3 DNA: TGTGCCAGCAGCTTACAGGCGAGGGGCGGTTCACCC.

In its sample, this clone was seen many times. With the read ending 3 residues before the CDR3 end, the germline J gene is used to fill in that end. This chain connects TRBV4-1 to TRBJ1-2; D is possibly TRBD1 (6 bases). V lost 0 bases, J lost 7 bases, and 6 bases lay in between. The CDR3 contains 12 residues. CDR1 and CDR2 from the germline V gene are MGHRA and YSYEKL. The CDR3 sequence: CASSQETGGYTF. The CDR3 bases that were read are TGCGCCAGCAGCCAAGAGACAGGTGGC.

This clone was recorded many times. The read is 3 residues too short to cover the CDR3 end, so that end is filled in from the germline J gene. The chain combines TRBV20-1 with TRBJ1-1; TRBD1 is a possible D gene (5 bases). Trimming pared 4 bases from V and 0 bases from J, leaving 12 bases between. Germline V gene lookup returns CDR1 DFQATT and CDR2 SNEGSKA (reference sequence). This CDR3 is 14 amino acids long. The CDR3 DNA, read in part, is TGCAGTGCTACGACGACAGATTTGAACACTGAA. Protein sequence: CSATTTDLNTE. The CDR3 in full is CSATTTDLNTEAFF.

This clone was recorded many times. The read comes to an end 3 residues before the CDR3 does, leaving the germline J gene to fill in the end. The rearrangement links TRBV29-1 to TRBJ1-1; D unresolved. The CDR3 runs 13 residues. The V gene lost 5 bases and the J gene lost 0 bases, with 10 bases spanning the gap. Germline V gene sequence: CDR1 SQVTM, CDR2 ANQGSEA. The CDR3 spells CSVLLQLNTEAFF. The DNA read from the CDR3 is TGCAGCGTTTTATTACAGCTGAACACTGAA.

Comment on this clone: The read ends 3 residues shy of where the CDR3 ends; the end is completed using the germline J gene. The chain combines TRBV19 with TRBJ2-1; D may be TRBD1 (5 bases). Germline CDR1 LNHDA, CDR2 SQIVND (reference sequence). CDR3 length: 15 amino acids. The V end lost 3 bases, the J end lost 6 bases, and 15 bases lay between the germline ends. The covered CDR3 bases are TGTGCCAGTAGTATCGGTGGGGCGACCGGCAATGAG. It encodes CASSIGGATGNE. The whole CDR3 is CASSIGGATGNEQFF.

This clone was seen many times. The read terminates 3 residues ahead of where the CDR3 ends, so the germline J gene completes it. The chain couples TRBV7-9 to TRBJ2-1; TRBD2 matches 9 bases. Germline CDR1 is SEHNR and CDR2 is FQNEAQ (reference sequence). The CDR3 runs 15 residues. J gave up 7 bases and V 2 bases, and 6 bases lay outside the gene matches. Incomplete CDR3 DNA: TGTGCCAGCAGCTTAACTGGCGGGGGGGCTAATGAG. It yields the protein CASSLTGGGANE. The whole CDR3 reads CASSLTGGGANEQFF.